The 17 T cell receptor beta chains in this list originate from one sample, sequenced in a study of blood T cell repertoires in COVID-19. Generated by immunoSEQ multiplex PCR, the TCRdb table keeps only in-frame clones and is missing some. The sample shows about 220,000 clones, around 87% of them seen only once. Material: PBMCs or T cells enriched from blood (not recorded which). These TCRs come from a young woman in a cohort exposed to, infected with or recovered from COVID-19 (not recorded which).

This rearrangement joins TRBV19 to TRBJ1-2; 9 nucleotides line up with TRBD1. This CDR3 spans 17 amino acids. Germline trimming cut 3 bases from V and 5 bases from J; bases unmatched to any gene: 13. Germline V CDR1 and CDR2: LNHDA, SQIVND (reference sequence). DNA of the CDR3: TGTGCCAGTAGTATCGGACAGGGGCCTGGATTGGAGTATGGCTACACCTTC. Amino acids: CASSIGQGPGLEYGYTF.

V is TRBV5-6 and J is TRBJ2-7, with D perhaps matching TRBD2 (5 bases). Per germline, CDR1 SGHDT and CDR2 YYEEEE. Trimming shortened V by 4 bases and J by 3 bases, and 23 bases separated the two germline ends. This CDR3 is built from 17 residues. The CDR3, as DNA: TGTGCCAGCAGCCTCCTAATCGGGAAACCAGAGTACTACGAGCAGTACTTC. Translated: CASSLLIGKPEYYEQYF.

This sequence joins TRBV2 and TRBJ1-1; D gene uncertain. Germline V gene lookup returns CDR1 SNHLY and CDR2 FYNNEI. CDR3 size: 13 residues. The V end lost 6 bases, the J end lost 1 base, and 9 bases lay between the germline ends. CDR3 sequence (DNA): TGTGCCAGCAGACAGACCCCGAACACTGAAGCTTTCTTT. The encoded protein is CASRQTPNTEAFF.

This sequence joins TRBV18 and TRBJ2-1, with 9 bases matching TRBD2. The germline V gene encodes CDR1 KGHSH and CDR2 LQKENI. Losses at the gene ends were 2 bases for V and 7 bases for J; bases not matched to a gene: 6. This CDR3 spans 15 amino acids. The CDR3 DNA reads TGTGCCAGCTCACCAACGACTAGCGGCCGTAATGAGCAGTTCTTC. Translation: CASSPTTSGRNEQFF.

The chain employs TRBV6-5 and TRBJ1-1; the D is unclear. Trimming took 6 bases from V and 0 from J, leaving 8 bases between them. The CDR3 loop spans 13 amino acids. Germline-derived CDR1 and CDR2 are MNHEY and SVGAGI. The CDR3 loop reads CASRSYLNTEAFF. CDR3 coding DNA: TGTGCCAGCAGGTCCTATTTGAACACTGAAGCTTTCTTT.

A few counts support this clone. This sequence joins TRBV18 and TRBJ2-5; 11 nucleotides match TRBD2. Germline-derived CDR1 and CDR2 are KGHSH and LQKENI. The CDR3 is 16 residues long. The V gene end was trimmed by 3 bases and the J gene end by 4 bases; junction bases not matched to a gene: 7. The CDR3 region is CASSPLAGGGGETQYF. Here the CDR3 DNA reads TGTGCCAGCTCACCGCTAGCGGGAGGAGGTGGAGAGACCCAGTACTTC.

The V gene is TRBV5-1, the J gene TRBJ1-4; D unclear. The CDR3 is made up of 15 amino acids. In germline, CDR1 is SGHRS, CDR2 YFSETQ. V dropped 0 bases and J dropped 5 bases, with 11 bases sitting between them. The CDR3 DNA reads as TGCGCCAGCAGCTTGGACTGGAGCCCAAATGAAAAACTGTTTTTT. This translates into CASSLDWSPNEKLFF.

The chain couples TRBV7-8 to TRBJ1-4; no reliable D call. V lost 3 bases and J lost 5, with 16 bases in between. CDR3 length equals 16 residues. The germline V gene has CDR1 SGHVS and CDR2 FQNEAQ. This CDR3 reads CASSFPPGLGNEKLFF. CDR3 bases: TGTGCCAGCAGCTTCCCCCCGGGGTTGGGAAATGAAAAACTGTTTTTT.

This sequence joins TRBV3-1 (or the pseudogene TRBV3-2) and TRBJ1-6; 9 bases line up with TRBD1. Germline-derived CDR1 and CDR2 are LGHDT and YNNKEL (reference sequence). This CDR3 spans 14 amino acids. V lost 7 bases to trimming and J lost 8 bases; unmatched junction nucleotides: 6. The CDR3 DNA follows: TGTGCCAGCAAACACCGGGACAGGGATTCACCCCTCCACTTT. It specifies CASKHRDRDSPLHF.

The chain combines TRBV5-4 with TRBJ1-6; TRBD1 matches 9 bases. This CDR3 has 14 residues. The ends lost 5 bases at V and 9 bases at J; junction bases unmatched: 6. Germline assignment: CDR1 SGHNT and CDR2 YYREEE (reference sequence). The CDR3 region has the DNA TGTGCCAGCAGAACGGACAGGGGCGGTTCACCCCTCCACTTT. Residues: CASRTDRGGSPLHF.

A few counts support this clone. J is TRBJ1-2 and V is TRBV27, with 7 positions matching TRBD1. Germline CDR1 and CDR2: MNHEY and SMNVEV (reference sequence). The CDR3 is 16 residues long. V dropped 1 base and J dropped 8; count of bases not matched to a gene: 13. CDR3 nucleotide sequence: TGTGCCAGCAGTTTATGGGGTAAAGGGGGCTTAGGAGGCTACACCTTC. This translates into CASSLWGKGGLGGYTF.

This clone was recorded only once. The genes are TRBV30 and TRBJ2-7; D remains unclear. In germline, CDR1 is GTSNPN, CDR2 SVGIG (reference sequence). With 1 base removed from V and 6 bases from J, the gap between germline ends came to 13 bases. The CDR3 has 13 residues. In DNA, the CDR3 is TGTGCCTGGAGTGGCGGCAGTTGGTCCGAGCAGTACTTC. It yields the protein CAWSGGSWSEQYF.

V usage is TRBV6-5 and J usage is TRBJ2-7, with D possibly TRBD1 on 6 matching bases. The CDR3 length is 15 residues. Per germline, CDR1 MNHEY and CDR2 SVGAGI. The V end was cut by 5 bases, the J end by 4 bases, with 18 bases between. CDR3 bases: TGTGCCAGCAGTAGCCGGGACAACCAGGTGTACGAGCAGTACTTC. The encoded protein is CASSSRDNQVYEQYF.

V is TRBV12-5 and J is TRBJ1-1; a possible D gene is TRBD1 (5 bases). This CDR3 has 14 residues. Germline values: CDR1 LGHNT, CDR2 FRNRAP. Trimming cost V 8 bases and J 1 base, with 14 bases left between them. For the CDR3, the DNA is TGTGCTAGTTCCTTTGGGGGGACGAACACTGAAGCTTTCTTT. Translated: CASSFGGTNTEAFF.

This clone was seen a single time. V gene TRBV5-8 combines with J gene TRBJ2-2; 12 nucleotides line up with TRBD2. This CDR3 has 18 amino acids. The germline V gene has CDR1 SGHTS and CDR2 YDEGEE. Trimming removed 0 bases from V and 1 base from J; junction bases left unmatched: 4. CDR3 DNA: TGTGCCAGCAGCTTGGTCTCACTAGCGGGGGGGAACACCGGGGAGCTGTTTTTT. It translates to CASSLVSLAGGNTGELFF.

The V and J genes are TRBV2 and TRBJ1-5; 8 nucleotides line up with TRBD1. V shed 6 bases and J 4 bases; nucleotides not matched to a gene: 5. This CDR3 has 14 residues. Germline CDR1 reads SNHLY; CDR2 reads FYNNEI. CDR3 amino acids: CASRGQVQNQPQHF. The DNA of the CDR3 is TGTGCCAGCAGGGGACAGGTACAAAATCAGCCCCAGCATTTT.

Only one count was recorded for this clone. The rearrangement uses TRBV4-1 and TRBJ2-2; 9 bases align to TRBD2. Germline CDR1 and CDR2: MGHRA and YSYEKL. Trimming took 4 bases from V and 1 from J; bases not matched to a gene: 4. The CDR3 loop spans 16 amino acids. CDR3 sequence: CASSRWTSVNTGELFF. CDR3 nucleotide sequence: TGCGCCAGCAGCCGCTGGACTAGCGTGAACACCGGGGAGCTGTTTTTT.